The entry below describes one TCR beta chain. V lost 1 base and J 1 base, leaving 7 bases between the germline ends. From germline, CDR1 is LNHDA and CDR2 SQIVND (reference sequence). This CDR3 has 14 residues. The data originate from a study of monozygotic twins with cystic fibrosis. Study at large: Library input was 2.5 to 3.5 micrograms of fragmented DNA, with approximately 14 PCR cycles.

Using immunoSEQ multiplex PCR, the repertoire was profiled, and TCRdb retains in-frame clones only, with some absent. Of around 20,000 clones in the sample, about 89% were seen once. This TCR was recovered from a girl aged 2-10 years with cystic fibrosis. V and J are TRBV19 and TRBJ1-1, with D hard to call. The material sequenced was blood. The CDR3 spells CASSIAGPNTEAFF. The CDR3 nucleotides are TGTGCCAGTAGTATAGCAGGACCGAACACTGAAGCTTTCTTT.